The 2 T cell receptor beta chains below come from one sample, sequenced in a study of control samples from healthy donors and cancer patients. This table comes from immunoSEQ multiplex PCR, and its TCRdb copy is limited to in-frame clones, with some not included. The sample shows tens of thousands of clones, roughly 94% of them seen only once. Sequencing was carried out using blood. These receptors originate from a young man in good health.

This clone was found once. This rearrangement joins TRBV2 to TRBJ2-7; 10 bases are a match to TRBD1. The CDR3 spans 15 residues. Per germline, CDR1 SNHLY and CDR2 FYNNEI. V trimming: 4 bases; J trimming: 4 bases; junction bases outside the gene matches: 7. This CDR3 reads CASSGDRGLGYEQYF. The DNA for the CDR3 is TGTGCCAGCAGTGGGGACAGGGGTTTGGGGTACGAGCAGTACTTC.

This clone was seen only a few times. The rearrangement uses TRBV5-6 and TRBJ1-2; D is unresolved. CDR3 size: 13 residues. V was shortened by 0 bases and J by 10 bases, with 13 bases between the two germline ends. Germline CDR1 SGHDT, CDR2 YYEEEE. The CDR3 sequence: CASSLVGVSYYTF. CDR3 nucleotide sequence: TGTGCCAGCAGCTTGGTGGGAGTTAGTTACTACACCTTC.